The 10 T cell receptor beta chains given below trace back to one sample, sequenced in a study of CD8+ T cells in alopecia areata. Treatment noted: oral pan-JAK inhibitor, 5-10 mg twice daily. cDNA serving as the sequencing template came from extracted, reverse transcribed RNA. Sequencing used immunoSEQ multiplex PCR; TCRdb keeps in-frame clones, though not all of them. Among about 190,000 clones listed, 45% to 65% were seen once. The starting material was CD4+ T cells sorted from blood, obtained at week 4, from a patient treated with tofacitinib. The receptors were gathered from a human donor with alopecia areata.

As DNA, the CDR3 is TGCAGCGTTAGGTATAGCGGGAGGGTAAATGAGCAGTTCTTC. Amino acids: CSVRYSGRVNEQFF. This chain connects TRBV29-1 to TRBJ2-1; 11 bases fit TRBD2. The CDR3 is made up of 14 amino acids. Unmatched junction bases numbered 7, after V lost 5 bases and J lost 7 bases. Germline V lookup: CDR1 SQVTM, CDR2 ANQGSEA.

This clone was detected only a few times. This chain links TRBV29-1 with TRBJ2-5; 7 nucleotides align to TRBD1. The V gene end was trimmed by 2 bases and the J gene end by 4 bases; junction bases not matched to a gene: 4. Germline CDR1 reads SQVTM; CDR2 reads ANQGSEA. The CDR3 is made up of 13 amino acids. CDR3 sequence reads: CSVEKAGGETQYF. CDR3 sequence (DNA): TGCAGCGTTGAAAAGGCAGGGGGAGAGACCCAGTACTTC.

This clone was recorded many times. The chain recombines TRBV2 with TRBJ2-3; possible D gene TRBD2, 5 bases. CDR1 SNHLY and CDR2 FYNNEI come from the germline V gene. The ends were cut back, 7 bases at V and 2 bases at J, with 16 bases in the middle. The CDR3 is made up of 15 amino acids. DNA for the CDR3: TGTGCCAGCAAGGAGGATCTTACCACCACAGATACGCAGTATTTT. This encodes CASKEDLTTTDTQYF.

The rearrangement joins TRBV29-1 to TRBJ1-2; weak D call: TRBD1 (6 bases). Trimming took 5 bases from V and 8 from J, leaving 18 bases between them. Germline V lookup: CDR1 SQVTM, CDR2 ANQGSEA. This CDR3 comprises 13 residues. The CDR3: CSVIAGASYGYTF. DNA of the CDR3: TGCAGCGTTATCGCGGGGGCGAGTTACGGCTACACCTTC.

The rearrangement links TRBV7-8 to TRBJ2-7; TRBD2 matches at 10 bases. Losses at the gene ends were 5 bases for V and 3 bases for J; bases not matched to a gene: 7. The CDR3 extends over 15 amino acids. The germline CDR1 and CDR2 sequences are SGHVS and FQNEAQ. In nucleotides, the CDR3 is TGTGCCAGCAGCCCTTGGACTAGCGGAGACTACGAGCAGTACTTC. Translation: CASSPWTSGDYEQYF. The entire variable domain, with the rest obtained from reference TRBV7-8 and TRBJ2-7, is as follows: GAGVSQSPRYKVAKRGQDVALRCDPISGHVSLFWYQQALGQGPEFLTYFQNEAQLDKSGLPSDRFFAERPEGSVSTLKIQRTQQEDSAVYLCASSPWTSGDYEQYFGPGTRLTVT.

This clone was counted a single time. The chain employs TRBV29-1 and TRBJ2-7, with 8 bases that match TRBD2. The V gene's germline CDR1 is SQVTM and CDR2 ANQGSEA. The CDR3 has 14 residues. V lost 6 bases, J lost 1 base, and 8 bases stayed unmatched. In DNA, the CDR3 is TGCAGCGTCCGACCACTAGCGGCTTCCTACGAGCAGTACTTC. Translated, it gives CSVRPLAASYEQYF.

The rearrangement links TRBV30 to TRBJ2-7; D could derive from TRBD1 or TRBD2 (6 bases each). Per germline, CDR1 GTSNPN and CDR2 SVGIG (reference sequence). The CDR3 extends over 13 amino acids. The V end was cut by 3 bases, the J end by 6 bases, with 15 bases between. CDR3 protein: CAWREGGGSEQYF. CDR3 nucleotides: TGTGCCTGGAGGGAGGGGGGTGGCAGCGAGCAGTACTTC.

The V gene is TRBV29-1, the J gene TRBJ2-7, with TRBD1 matching 11 bases. Looked up from germline, CDR1 is SQVTM and CDR2 is ANQGSEA. Losses at the gene ends were 6 bases for V and 6 bases for J; bases not matched to a gene: 7. There are 13 residues in the CDR3. The CDR3 DNA sequence: TGCAGCGTGGGACAGGGGGTGTGGGGCGAGCAGTACTTC. Its protein product is CSVGQGVWGEQYF.

The rearrangement links TRBV10-3 to TRBJ2-7; D perhaps matches TRBD2 (6 bases). The CDR3 has 15 residues. Trimming pared 2 bases from V and 0 bases from J, leaving 11 bases between. Germline V gene data show CDR1 as ENHRY and CDR2 as SYGVKD. CDR3 amino acids: CAISEPGTLSYEQYF. DNA for the CDR3: TGTGCCATCAGTGAGCCTGGGACTCTCTCCTACGAGCAGTACTTC.

The chain has TRBV5-6 and TRBJ2-5, with TRBD2 matching 8 bases. This CDR3 region has 16 residues. CDR1 is SGHDT and CDR2 is YYEEEE in the germline V gene. V lost 0 bases, J lost 5 bases, and 9 bases stayed unmatched. CDR3 DNA sequence: TGTGCCAGCAGCTTGGGGTCAGCGGGAGTTTTCGAGACCCAGTACTTC. It specifies CASSLGSAGVFETQYF.